Below are 12 T cell receptor beta chains sequenced from a single sample in a study of shared clonotypes between healthy human individuals. Profiled with immunoSEQ multiplex PCR; TCRdb holds only in-frame clones, not every one. The table lists a few million clones, approximately 94% of them singletons. What was sequenced was naive CD4+ T cells sorted from blood. Sample subset: CD45RA+ positively selected. All receptors come from a man between 18 and 29 years old in good health.

J is TRBJ2-2 and V is TRBV6-1; TRBD2 aligns across 11 bases. This CDR3 contains 15 residues. From germline, CDR1 is MNHNS and CDR2 SASEGT. V was clipped by 6 bases and J by 6 bases; unmatched bases: 6. CDR3 DNA sequence: TGTGCCAGCAGCCAACTAGCGGGGGTAGCCGGGGAGCTGTTTTTT. Translated: CASSQLAGVAGELFF.

V and J are TRBV28 and TRBJ1-6; 8 nucleotides agree with TRBD1. J was trimmed by 7 bases and V by 7 bases; bases with no gene match: 9. There are 15 residues in the CDR3. Germline CDR1 is MDHEN and CDR2 is SYDVKM. The CDR3 loop reads CASTGTRQGNSPLHF. The CDR3 nucleotides read TGTGCCAGCACCGGAACCCGACAGGGGAATTCACCCCTCCACTTT. Together with reference TRBV28 and TRBJ1-6, the CDR3 gives the full variable domain: DVKVTQSSRYLVKRTGEKVFLECVQDMDHENMFWYRQDPGLGLRLIYFSYDVKMKEKGDIPEGYSVSREKKERFSLILESASTNQTSMYLCASTGTRQGNSPLHFGNGTRLTVT.

This sequence joins TRBV5-4 and TRBJ2-1; no firm D call. CDR3 length equals 12 residues. The germline CDR1 and CDR2 sequences are SGHNT and YYREEE (reference sequence). With 0 bases removed from V and 10 bases from J, the gap between germline ends came to 8 bases. The CDR3 region has the DNA TGTGCCAGCAGCTTGGCGCTAGGCGAGCAGTTCTTC. As protein: CASSLALGEQFF.

Here the CDR3 DNA reads TGCGCCCCCGCCGGGGACAGGGGGCCGTCTGGCTACACCTTC. It specifies CAPAGDRGPSGYTF. The V call is TRBV10-1, the J call TRBJ1-2; TRBD1 aligns across 12 bases. Unmatched junction bases numbered 11, after V lost 11 bases and J lost 7 bases. CDR3 length: 14 residues. Germline assignment: CDR1 WNHNN and CDR2 SYGVQD (reference sequence).

The V call is TRBV5-1, the J call TRBJ2-3; D assignment may be TRBD1 or TRBD2 (5 bases each). The CDR3 is made up of 13 amino acids. CDR1 and CDR2 (germline): SGHRS, YFSETQ. The V gene lost 4 bases and the J gene lost 5 bases, with 11 bases spanning the gap. CDR3 loop: CASSPGPGDTQYF. As DNA, the CDR3 is TGCGCCAGCAGCCCGGGACCGGGAGATACGCAGTATTTT.

The CDR3 sequence: CASSLVVQYEQYF. CDR3 bases: TGTGCCAGCAGCCTTGTAGTCCAGTACGAGCAGTACTTC. This sequence joins TRBV11-2 and TRBJ2-7; D call uncertain. The CDR3 is 13 residues long. Trimming stripped 5 bases from V and 4 bases from J, with 12 bases between. The V gene's germline CDR1 is SGHAT and CDR2 FQNNGV.

The chain joins TRBV30 to TRBJ1-2; D gene unclear. CDR3 size: 14 residues. Germline assignment: CDR1 GTSNPN and CDR2 SVGIG (reference sequence). V was cut by 2 bases and J by 4 bases, with 14 bases left in between. As DNA, the CDR3 is TGTGCCTGGAGTACTTTCTTTAAAATCTATGGCTACACCTTC. It yields the protein CAWSTFFKIYGYTF.

Only one count was recorded for this clone. CDR3 region: CASTSGTDTGELFF. The DNA for the CDR3 is TGCGCCAGCACCTCCGGGACAGACACCGGGGAGCTGTTTTTT. The rearrangement uses TRBV10-1 and TRBJ2-2, with 7 bases that match TRBD1. CDR3 length equals 14 residues. Losses at the gene ends were 7 bases for V and 3 bases for J; bases not matched to a gene: 5. Germline V CDR1 and CDR2: WNHNN, SYGVQD (reference sequence).

This clone was observed once. The chain carries TRBV7-2 and TRBJ2-7; the D is unclear. CDR3 length: 13 residues. CDR1 and CDR2 from the germline V gene are SGHTA and FQGNSA. V shed 7 bases and J shed 2 bases, with 12 bases lying between them. The CDR3 reads CASNSAPTYEQYF. In DNA, the CDR3 is TGTGCCAGCAACTCCGCCCCGACCTACGAGCAGTACTTC. The full variable domain, completed using reference TRBV7-2 and TRBJ2-7, is GAGVSQSPSNKVTEKGKDVELRCDPISGHTALYWYRQSLGQGLEFLIYFQGNSAPDKSGLPSDRFSAERTGGSVSTLTIQRTQQEDSAVYLCASNSAPTYEQYFGPGTRLTVT.

As to this clone: The junction departs from germline at one end; a sequencing error may be responsible. This chain connects TRBV30 to TRBJ2-4; D is possibly TRBD1 or TRBD2 (6 bases each). CDR1 and CDR2 (germline): GTSNPN, SVGIG (reference sequence). The CDR3 totals 15 residues. In DNA form, the CDR3 reads TGTGCCTGGAGTGTACTTCGGGGGACAAAAAGCATTCAGTACTTC. Encoded protein: CAWSVLRGTKSIQYF.

This rearrangement joins TRBV6-1 to TRBJ2-4; 7 bases fit TRBD2. The length of the CDR3 is 13 residues. V trimming: 3 bases; J trimming: 10 bases; junction bases outside the gene matches: 6. The V gene's germline CDR1 is MNHNS and CDR2 SASEGT. The CDR3 DNA follows: TGTGCCAGCAGTGACAACCTCGGGGGGATTCAGTACTTC. Translation gives CASSDNLGGIQYF.

In the case of this clone: The same CDR3 arises from other DNA sequences in this sample as well. This chain joins TRBV5-1 and TRBJ2-7; 7 bases align to TRBD1. J lost 2 bases, V lost 4 bases, and 6 bases had no gene match. Germline CDR1 and CDR2: SGHRS and YFSETQ. The CDR3 covers 14 residues. DNA for the CDR3: TGCGCCAGCAGCCCGCAAACAGGGGCCTACGAGCAGTACTTC. Translated: CASSPQTGAYEQYF.